This passage covers 8 T cell receptor beta chains from one sample sequenced in a study of early T cells in non-severe SARS-CoV-2 infection. Using its own MiXCR run on the 5' RACE reads, TCRdb lists one record per CDR3 protein. The sample consists of 50,000 to 60,000 distinct CDR3 sequences, 9.5% to 12% of them appearing once. Specimen: whole blood. The receptors derive from an adult who was a healthcare worker with PCR-confirmed SARS-CoV-2 infection or an uninfected control (not recorded which).

This clonotype was counted many times. This chain links TRBV6-2 or TRBV6-3 with TRBJ1-1; no clear D gene. This CDR3 has 13 amino acids. V was trimmed by 7 bases and J by 6 bases, leaving 15 bases between them. Germline V lookup: CDR1 MNHEY, CDR2 SVGEGT. CDR3: CASMGVRFPEAFF. The CDR3 DNA reads as TGTGCCAGCATGGGCGTCAGGTTTCCTGAAGCTTTCTTT.

Ten or more counts support this clonotype. V and J are TRBV24-1 and TRBJ2-1; 12 bases line up with TRBD2. There are 14 residues in the CDR3. Germline CDR1 and CDR2: KGHDR and SFDVKD. V gave up 7 bases and J gave up 9 bases; unmatched junction bases: 6. The CDR3 reads CATRTSGSSPEQFF. DNA of the CDR3: TGTGCCACCAGGACTAGCGGGAGTTCCCCTGAGCAGTTCTTC.

This clonotype has at least ten counts. V is TRBV5-1 and J is TRBJ2-5; the D gene is possibly TRBD1 (5 bases). V dropped 3 bases and J dropped 0 bases, with 6 bases sitting between them. Germline-derived CDR1 and CDR2 are SGHRS and YFSETQ. The CDR3 totals 13 residues. CDR3 sequence: CASSWTHQETQYF. The CDR3 DNA follows: TGCGCCAGCAGCTGGACACACCAAGAGACCCAGTACTTC.

This clonotype was seen ten or more times. V gene TRBV4-1 combines with J gene TRBJ2-3, with 7 nucleotides matching TRBD2. Germline CDR1 and CDR2: MGHRA and YSYEKL. CDR3 length: 15 amino acids. J was trimmed by 4 bases and V by 0 bases; bases with no gene match: 4. In DNA, the CDR3 is TGCGCCAGCAGCCAAGATGGCGGGAGATCAGATACGCAGTATTTT. Translation gives CASSQDGGRSDTQYF.

This clonotype turned up a few times. This chain links TRBV7-2 with TRBJ2-1; TRBD2 aligns across 10 bases. There are 15 residues in the CDR3. Trimming removed 3 bases from V and 5 bases from J; junction bases left unmatched: 4. Germline-derived CDR1 and CDR2 are SGHTA and FQGNSA. The CDR3 DNA is TGTGCCAGCAGCTTGGTAGCGGGAGGTAACAATGAGCAGTTCTTC. As protein: CASSLVAGGNNEQFF.

This clonotype was seen at least ten times. CDR3 region: CASSWAPGTYEQYF. The CDR3 DNA reads as TGTGCCAGCAGTTGGGCCCCAGGGACCTACGAGCAGTACTTC. This chain connects TRBV28 to TRBJ2-7, with D possibly matching TRBD1 (5 bases). The CDR3 is made up of 14 amino acids. The germline V gene encodes CDR1 MDHEN and CDR2 SYDVKM. Trimming removed 4 bases at V and 2 bases at J, with 12 bases between.

This clonotype was counted only a few times. The CDR3 reads CASLGTHQAARSYEQYF. CDR3 DNA: TGTGCCAGCCTTGGGACTCACCAAGCAGCGCGGTCCTACGAGCAGTACTTC. The rearrangement joins TRBV2 to TRBJ2-7; D may be TRBD2 (6 bases). The V gene's germline CDR1 is SNHLY and CDR2 FYNNEI. V was pared by 8 bases and J by 1 base, with 24 bases between. The CDR3 is 17 residues long.

This clonotype was seen only a few times. The gene calls are TRBV20-1 and TRBJ2-7; 7 nucleotides match TRBD1. The CDR3 totals 16 residues. The germline CDR1 and CDR2 sequences are DFQATT and SNEGSKA (reference sequence). V shed 2 bases, J shed 0 bases, and the junction held 10 bases outside the gene matches. The CDR3, as DNA: TGCAGTGCTAGATCCCCCGGGACAGTCTTCTCCTACGAGCAGTACTTC. Its protein is CSARSPGTVFSYEQYF.